This is a list of T cell receptor beta chains from one sample in a study of long-term antiretroviral therapy in people with HIV. Assay used: immunoSEQ multiplex PCR; TCRdb lists only in-frame clones, some missing. In the table there are roughly 25,000 clones, over 70% of which are singletons. The material was unsorted PBMCs, obtained 1.1 years before starting antiretroviral therapy. The receptors derive from a woman between 25 and 40 years old with HIV. Both conserved end residues are part of each CDR3. A D gene is named only where the DNA matches it firmly. The size entry is marked missing in some rows and otherwise reads once, few, many or a size class.

clone_size: -
d_call: -
v_call: TRBV10-3
j_call: TRBJ1-1
cdr3_aa: CAISEDRGTEAFF
cdr3_nt: TGTGCCATCAGTGAGGACCGTGGCACTGAAGCTTTCTTT

clone_size: -
d_call: -
v_call: TRBV9
j_call: TRBJ1-5
cdr3_aa: CASSVGGLEGNQPQHF
cdr3_nt: TGTGCCAGCAGCGTAGGGGGCCTCGAAGGCAATCAGCCCCAGCATTTT

clone_size: -
d_call: -
v_call: TRBV2
j_call: TRBJ2-3
cdr3_aa: CASSVREDTQYF
cdr3_nt: TGTGCCAGCAGTGTCAGGGAAGATACGCAGTATTTT

clone_size: -
d_call: TRBD1
v_call: TRBV6-6
j_call: TRBJ1-2
cdr3_aa: CASSYTTTGEPYGYTF
cdr3_nt: TGTGCCAGCAGTTACACAACGACAGGGGAACCCTATGGCTACACCTTC

clone_size: -
d_call: -
v_call: TRBV27
j_call: TRBJ1-6
cdr3_aa: CATQGGHYNSPLHF
cdr3_nt: TGTGCCACCCAGGGCGGACATTATAATTCACCCCTCCACTTT

clone_size: -
d_call: -
v_call: TRBV4-2
j_call: TRBJ2-3
cdr3_aa: CASSSPGVPSTDTQYF
cdr3_nt: TGTGCCAGCAGCTCCCCCGGGGTCCCAAGCACAGATACGCAGTATTTT

clone_size: -
d_call: -
v_call: TRBV10-1
j_call: TRBJ2-4
cdr3_aa: CASSREPTEGIQYF
cdr3_nt: TGCGCCAGCAGCCGTGAGCCCACCGAGGGCATTCAGTACTTC

clone_size: -
d_call: -
v_call: TRBV5-1
j_call: TRBJ2-1
cdr3_aa: CASGPGTGGPHEQFF
cdr3_nt: TGCGCCAGCGGGCCAGGGACCGGGGGCCCCCATGAGCAGTTCTTC

clone_size: -
d_call: TRBD1
v_call: TRBV27
j_call: TRBJ1-4
cdr3_aa: CASSPTGDRVGNEKLFF
cdr3_nt: TGTGCCAGCAGTCCCACCGGGGACAGGGTAGGGAATGAAAAACTGTTTTTT

clone_size: -
d_call: -
v_call: TRBV6-1
j_call: TRBJ1-1
cdr3_aa: CASNVFETSTEAFF
cdr3_nt: TGTGCCAGCAACGTTTTCGAGACATCCACTGAAGCTTTCTTT

clone_size: -
d_call: -
v_call: TRBV10-3
j_call: TRBJ2-2
cdr3_aa: CAISEVGGELFF
cdr3_nt: TGTGCCATCAGTGAGGTTGGCGGGGAGCTGTTTTTT

clone_size: -
d_call: -
v_call: TRBV6-1
j_call: TRBJ2-2
cdr3_aa: CARLEGAGELFF
cdr3_nt: TGTGCCAGACTAGAGGGGGCCGGGGAGCTGTTTTTT

clone_size: once
d_call: TRBD2
v_call: TRBV5-8
j_call: TRBJ2-7
cdr3_aa: CASYNLAGAYEQYF
cdr3_nt: TGTGCCAGCTATAATCTAGCGGGGGCCTACGAGCAGTACTTC

clone_size: -
d_call: TRBD1
v_call: TRBV12-5
j_call: TRBJ2-7
cdr3_aa: CASGLVMGQGSYEQYF
cdr3_nt: TGTGCTAGTGGTTTGGTAATGGGACAGGGGTCCTACGAGCAGTACTTC

clone_size: -
d_call: -
v_call: TRBV2
j_call: TRBJ1-5
cdr3_aa: CASSERYSNQPQHF
cdr3_nt: TGTGCCAGCAGTGAACGGTATAGCAATCAGCCCCAGCATTTT

clone_size: -
d_call: TRBD2
v_call: TRBV9
j_call: TRBJ2-7
cdr3_aa: CASSVGGSGGSEQYF
cdr3_nt: TGTGCCAGCAGCGTAGGGGGTAGCGGGGGTTCCGAGCAGTACTTC

clone_size: -
d_call: -
v_call: TRBV6-4
j_call: TRBJ1-6
cdr3_aa: CASSQARYNSPLHF
cdr3_nt: TGTGCCAGCAGTCAGGCACGCTATAATTCACCCCTCCACTTT

clone_size: -
d_call: -
v_call: TRBV25-1
j_call: TRBJ1-3
cdr3_aa: CASSEYTVSSGNTIYF
cdr3_nt: TGTGCCAGCAGTGAATATACGGTTAGCTCTGGAAACACCATATATTTT

clone_size: -
d_call: TRBD1
v_call: TRBV28
j_call: TRBJ1-3
cdr3_aa: CASRYGQGSSGNTIYF
cdr3_nt: TGTGCCAGCAGATACGGACAGGGATCCTCTGGAAACACCATATATTTT

clone_size: -
d_call: -
v_call: TRBV18
j_call: TRBJ1-1
cdr3_aa: CASSPSAGEAAFF
cdr3_nt: TGTGCCAGCTCACCGTCGGCAGGTGAGGCAGCTTTCTTT

clone_size: -
d_call: -
v_call: TRBV6-4
j_call: TRBJ1-1
cdr3_aa: CASSEQAWNTEAFF
cdr3_nt: TGTGCCAGCAGTGAACAGGCTTGGAACACTGAAGCTTTCTTT

clone_size: -
d_call: TRBD1
v_call: TRBV30
j_call: TRBJ1-4
cdr3_aa: CAWSRGTGVRGANEKLFF
cdr3_nt: TGTGCCTGGAGTCGGGGGACAGGGGTCAGGGGGGCTAATGAAAAACTGTTTTTT

clone_size: -
d_call: -
v_call: TRBV12-5
j_call: TRBJ2-7
cdr3_aa: CASALDSTYEQYF
cdr3_nt: TGTGCTAGTGCTTTGGACAGTACCTACGAGCAGTACTTC

clone_size: -
d_call: -
v_call: TRBV6-5
j_call: TRBJ1-3
cdr3_aa: CASSVGSSGNTIYF
cdr3_nt: TGTGCCAGCAGTGTTGGGAGCTCTGGAAACACCATATATTTT

clone_size: -
d_call: -
v_call: TRBV7-8
j_call: TRBJ1-3
cdr3_aa: CASSLDNPAGTIYF
cdr3_nt: TGTGCCAGCAGCTTAGATAACCCAGCGGGCACCATATATTTT

clone_size: -
d_call: -
v_call: TRBV7-2
j_call: TRBJ1-1
cdr3_aa: CASSLDSYTEAFF
cdr3_nt: TGTGCCAGCAGCCTAGACAGTTACACTGAAGCTTTCTTT

clone_size: -
d_call: -
v_call: TRBV12-5
j_call: TRBJ1-5
cdr3_aa: CASGLVLWPHNQPQHF
cdr3_nt: TGTGCTAGTGGTTTGGTACTCTGGCCCCACAATCAGCCCCAGCATTTT

clone_size: -
d_call: -
v_call: TRBV7-7
j_call: TRBJ2-5
cdr3_aa: CASSLGVVGVETQYF
cdr3_nt: TGTGCCAGCAGCTTAGGAGTCGTGGGGGTAGAGACCCAGTACTTC

clone_size: -
d_call: TRBD1
v_call: TRBV5-1
j_call: TRBJ1-1
cdr3_aa: CASTLNIAGGNTEAFF
cdr3_nt: TGCGCCAGCACATTAAATATCGCAGGGGGCAACACTGAAGCTTTCTTT

clone_size: -
d_call: -
v_call: TRBV19
j_call: TRBJ1-1
cdr3_aa: CASSIFSTMAEAFF
cdr3_nt: TGTGCCAGTAGTATTTTTTCGACGATGGCTGAAGCTTTCTTT

clone_size: -
d_call: -
v_call: TRBV6-1
j_call: TRBJ2-3
cdr3_aa: CASSERGPKDTQYF
cdr3_nt: TGTGCCAGCAGTGAACGGGGGCCAAAAGATACGCAGTATTTT

clone_size: -
d_call: -
v_call: TRBV2
j_call: TRBJ1-1
cdr3_aa: CATLIEAFGTEAFF
cdr3_nt: TGTGCCACCTTAATAGAAGCGTTTGGCACTGAAGCTTTCTTT

clone_size: once
d_call: -
v_call: TRBV7-2
j_call: TRBJ1-2
cdr3_aa: CASSQGYGYTF
cdr3_nt: TGTGCCAGCAGCCAGGGCTATGGCTACACCTTC

clone_size: -
d_call: TRBD1
v_call: TRBV10-3
j_call: TRBJ2-3
cdr3_aa: CAISVGQDGYTQYF
cdr3_nt: TGTGCCATCAGTGTCGGACAGGACGGATATACGCAGTATTTT

clone_size: -
d_call: -
v_call: TRBV5-6
j_call: TRBJ1-4
cdr3_aa: CASSLGATYEGKLFF
cdr3_nt: TGTGCCAGCAGCTTGGGTGCCACCTATGAGGGAAAACTGTTTTTT

clone_size: -
d_call: -
v_call: TRBV9
j_call: TRBJ2-2
cdr3_aa: CASSARGGWITGELFF
cdr3_nt: TGTGCCAGCAGCGCGAGGGGGGGCTGGATCACCGGGGAGCTGTTTTTT

clone_size: -
d_call: -
v_call: TRBV5-1
j_call: TRBJ2-3
cdr3_aa: CASSAARGDTQYF
cdr3_nt: TGCGCCAGCAGCGCTGCCCGGGGAGATACGCAGTATTTT

clone_size: -
d_call: -
v_call: TRBV2
j_call: TRBJ2-5
cdr3_aa: CATRRQQTLQETQYF
cdr3_nt: TGTGCCACCCGAAGACAGCAAACTTTACAAGAGACCCAGTACTTC

clone_size: -
d_call: TRBD1
v_call: TRBV12-5
j_call: TRBJ2-2
cdr3_aa: CASGSRGHTGELFF
cdr3_nt: TGTGCTAGTGGTTCCAGGGGGCATACCGGGGAGCTGTTTTTT